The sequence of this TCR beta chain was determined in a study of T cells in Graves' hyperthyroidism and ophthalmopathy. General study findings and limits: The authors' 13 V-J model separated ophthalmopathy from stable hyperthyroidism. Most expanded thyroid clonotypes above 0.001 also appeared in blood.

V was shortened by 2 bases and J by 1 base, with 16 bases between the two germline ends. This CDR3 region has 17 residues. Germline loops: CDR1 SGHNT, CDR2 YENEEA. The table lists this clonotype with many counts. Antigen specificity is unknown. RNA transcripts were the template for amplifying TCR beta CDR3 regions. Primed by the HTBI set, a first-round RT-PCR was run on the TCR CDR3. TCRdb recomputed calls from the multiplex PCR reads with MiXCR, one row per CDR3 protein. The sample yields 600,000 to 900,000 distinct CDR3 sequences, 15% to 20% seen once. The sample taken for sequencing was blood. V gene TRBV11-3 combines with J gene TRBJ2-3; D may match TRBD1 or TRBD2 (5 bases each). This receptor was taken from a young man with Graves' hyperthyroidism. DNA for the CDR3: TGTGCCAGCAGCTTAATATCGTGGGGGTTAGGCACAGATACGCAGTATTTT. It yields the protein CASSLISWGLGTDTQYF.